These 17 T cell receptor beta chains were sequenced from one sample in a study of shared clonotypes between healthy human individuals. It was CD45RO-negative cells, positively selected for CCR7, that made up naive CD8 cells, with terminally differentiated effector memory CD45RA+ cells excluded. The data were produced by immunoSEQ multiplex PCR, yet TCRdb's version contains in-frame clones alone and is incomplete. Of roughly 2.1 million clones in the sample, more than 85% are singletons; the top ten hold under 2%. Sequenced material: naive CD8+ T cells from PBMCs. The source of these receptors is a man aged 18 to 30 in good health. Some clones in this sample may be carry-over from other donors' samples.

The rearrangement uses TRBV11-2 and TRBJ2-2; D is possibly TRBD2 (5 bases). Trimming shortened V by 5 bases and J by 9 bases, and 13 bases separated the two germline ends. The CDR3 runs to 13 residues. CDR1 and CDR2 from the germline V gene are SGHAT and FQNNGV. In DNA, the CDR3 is TGTGCCAGCAGCGACACACTAGGTTGGGAGCTGTTTTTT. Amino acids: CASSDTLGWELFF.

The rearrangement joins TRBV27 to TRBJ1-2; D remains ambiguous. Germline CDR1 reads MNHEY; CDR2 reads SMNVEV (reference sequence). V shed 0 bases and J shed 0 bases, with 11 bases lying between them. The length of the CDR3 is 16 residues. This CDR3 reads CASSLSIKRTNYGYTF. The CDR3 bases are TGTGCCAGCAGTTTATCGATAAAACGAACTAACTATGGCTACACCTTC.

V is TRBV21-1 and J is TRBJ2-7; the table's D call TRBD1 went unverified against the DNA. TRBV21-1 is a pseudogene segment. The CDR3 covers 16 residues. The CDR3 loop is CASSKEQGDSPYEQYF. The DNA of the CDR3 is TGTGCCAGCAGCAAAGAACAGGGAGACAGTCCCTACGAGCAGTACTTC.

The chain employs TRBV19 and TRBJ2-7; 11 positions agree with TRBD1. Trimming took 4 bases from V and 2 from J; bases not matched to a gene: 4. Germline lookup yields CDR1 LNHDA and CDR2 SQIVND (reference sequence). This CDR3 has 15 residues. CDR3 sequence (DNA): TGTGCCAGTAGTAGGGGACAGGGGGGAACCTACGAGCAGTACTTC. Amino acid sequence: CASSRGQGGTYEQYF. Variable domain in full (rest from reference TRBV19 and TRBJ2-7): DGGITQSPKYLFRKEGQNVTLSCEQNLNHDAMYWYRQDPGQGLRLIYYSQIVNDFQKGDIAEGYSVSREKKESFPLTVTSAQKNPTAFYLCASSRGQGGTYEQYFGPGTRLTVT.

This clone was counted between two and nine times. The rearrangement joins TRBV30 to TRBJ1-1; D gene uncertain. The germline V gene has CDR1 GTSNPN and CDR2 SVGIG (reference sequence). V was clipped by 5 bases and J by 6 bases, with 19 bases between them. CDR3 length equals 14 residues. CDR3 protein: CAWFTRTIVAEAFF. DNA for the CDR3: TGTGCCTGGTTTACCCGCACTATAGTCGCTGAAGCTTTCTTT.

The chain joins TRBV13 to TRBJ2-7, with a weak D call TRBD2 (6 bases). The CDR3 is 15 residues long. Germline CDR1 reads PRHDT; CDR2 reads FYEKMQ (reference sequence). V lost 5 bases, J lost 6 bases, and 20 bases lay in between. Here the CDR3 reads CASSPRLEGGGEQYF. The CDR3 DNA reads TGTGCCAGCAGCCCAAGACTAGAGGGAGGTGGCGAGCAGTACTTC.

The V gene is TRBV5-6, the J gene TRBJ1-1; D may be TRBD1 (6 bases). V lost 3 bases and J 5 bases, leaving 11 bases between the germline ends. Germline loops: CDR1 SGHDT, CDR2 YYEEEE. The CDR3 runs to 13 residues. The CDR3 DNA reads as TGTGCCAGCAGCTCCGGACAGACAACTGAAGCTTTCTTT. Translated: CASSSGQTTEAFF.

CDR3 sequence: CASSESDWGGNYEQYF. For the CDR3, the DNA is TGTGCCAGCAGTGAATCCGACTGGGGAGGAAACTACGAGCAGTACTTC. The genes are TRBV6-1 and TRBJ2-7; possible D gene TRBD2, 6 bases. Germline values: CDR1 MNHNS, CDR2 SASEGT. Trimming stripped 2 bases from V and 3 bases from J, with 17 bases between. CDR3 size: 16 residues.

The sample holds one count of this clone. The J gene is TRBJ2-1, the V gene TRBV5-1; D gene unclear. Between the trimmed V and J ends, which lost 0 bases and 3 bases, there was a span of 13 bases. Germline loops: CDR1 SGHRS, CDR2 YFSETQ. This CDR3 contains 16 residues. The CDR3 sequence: CASSLDAGSLYNEQFF. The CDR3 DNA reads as TGCGCCAGCAGCTTGGATGCAGGTTCCCTCTACAATGAGCAGTTCTTC.

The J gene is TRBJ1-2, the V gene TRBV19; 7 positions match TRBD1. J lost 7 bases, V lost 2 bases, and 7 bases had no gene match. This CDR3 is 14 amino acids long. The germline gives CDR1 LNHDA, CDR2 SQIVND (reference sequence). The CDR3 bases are TGTGCCAGTAGTATAAGAGGGGGACAGATTGGCTACACCTTC. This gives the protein CASSIRGGQIGYTF.

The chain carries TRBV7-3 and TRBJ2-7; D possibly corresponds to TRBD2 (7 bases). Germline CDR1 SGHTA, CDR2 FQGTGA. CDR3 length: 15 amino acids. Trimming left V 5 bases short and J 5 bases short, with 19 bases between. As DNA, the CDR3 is TGTGCCAGCAGCCCCTCTGGGGGGGCTGGAAACGAGCAGTACTTC. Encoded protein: CASSPSGGAGNEQYF.

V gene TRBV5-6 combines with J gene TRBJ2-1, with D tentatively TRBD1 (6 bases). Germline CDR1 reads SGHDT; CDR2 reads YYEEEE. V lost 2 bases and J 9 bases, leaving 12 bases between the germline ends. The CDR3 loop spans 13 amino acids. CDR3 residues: CASSFTGSGEQFF. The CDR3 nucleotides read TGTGCCAGCAGCTTCACAGGGTCCGGTGAGCAGTTCTTC.

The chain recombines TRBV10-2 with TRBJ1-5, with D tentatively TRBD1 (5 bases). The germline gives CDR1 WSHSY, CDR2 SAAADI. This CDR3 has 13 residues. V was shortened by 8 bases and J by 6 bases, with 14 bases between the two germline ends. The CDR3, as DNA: TGCGCCAGCGGCGAGCGGGGGATTCAGCCCCAGCATTTT. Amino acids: CASGERGIQPQHF.

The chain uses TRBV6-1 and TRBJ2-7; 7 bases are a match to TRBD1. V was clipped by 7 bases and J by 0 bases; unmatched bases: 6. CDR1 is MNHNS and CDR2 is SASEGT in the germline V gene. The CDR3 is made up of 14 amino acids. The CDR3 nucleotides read TGTGCCAGCACCGATGGGGACAGCTCCTACGAGCAGTACTTC. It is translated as CASTDGDSSYEQYF.

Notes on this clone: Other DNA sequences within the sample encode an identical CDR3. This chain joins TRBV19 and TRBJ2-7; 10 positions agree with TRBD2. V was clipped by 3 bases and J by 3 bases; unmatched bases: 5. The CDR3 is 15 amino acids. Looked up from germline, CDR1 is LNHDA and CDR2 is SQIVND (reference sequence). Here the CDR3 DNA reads TGTGCCAGTAGTATTCGGGCTAGCGGGAGCTACGAGCAGTACTTC. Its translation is CASSIRASGSYEQYF.

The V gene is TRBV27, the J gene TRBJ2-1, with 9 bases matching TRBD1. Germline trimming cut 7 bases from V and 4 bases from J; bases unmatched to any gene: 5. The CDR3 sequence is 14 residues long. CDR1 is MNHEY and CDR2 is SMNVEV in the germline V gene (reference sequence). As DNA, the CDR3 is TGTGCCAGCACGACCGGGACAGGGTACAATGAGCAGTTCTTC. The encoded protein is CASTTGTGYNEQFF.

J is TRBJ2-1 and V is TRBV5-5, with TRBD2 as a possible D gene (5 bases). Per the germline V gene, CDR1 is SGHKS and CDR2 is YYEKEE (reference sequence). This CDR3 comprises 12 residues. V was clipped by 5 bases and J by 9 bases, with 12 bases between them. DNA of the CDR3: TGTGCCAGCAGTCGTTCCGCGGGTGAGCAGTTCTTC. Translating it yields CASSRSAGEQFF.